The rows below give T cell receptor beta chains drawn from one sample of a study of T cells in Graves' hyperthyroidism and ophthalmopathy. TCRdb reanalysed the multiplex PCR reads using MiXCR and keeps one entry per CDR3 protein. The data contain 300,000 to 450,000 distinct CDR3 sequences, more than 20% of them singletons. Sequences were obtained from blood. The receptor source for this set is a man aged 50-60 years with Graves' hyperthyroidism. The CDR3 runs from the conserved cysteine through the conserved F or W. The D gene is left open where the match is weak. Not every row has a clone size; where given, it reads once, few, many or a size class.

v_call	d_call	clone_size	j_call	cdr3_nt	cdr3_aa
TRBV6-1	NA	few	TRBJ2-7	TGTGCCAAGACCCACCGACAGCTTCACTACGAGCAGTACTTC	CAKTHRQLHYEQYF
TRBV5-1	TRBD2	few	TRBJ2-3	TGCGCCAGCAGCCCCGGGACTAGCGGGATCATTTCAGATACGCAGTATTTT	CASSPGTSGIISDTQYF
TRBV5-1	TRBD1	few	TRBJ2-7	TGCGCCAGCAGCCCTTCCGCCGGGACAGGATTCTACGAGCAGTACTTC	CASSPSAGTGFYEQYF
TRBV12-3/TRBV12-4	NA	NA	TRBJ1-4	TGTGCCAGCAGTTTTAAGGGACTTAGGGAAAAACTGTTTTTT	CASSFKGLREKLFF
TRBV11-3	TRBD1	many	TRBJ2-5	TGTGCCAGCAGCCACGACAGGGGGCGAGGAGAGACCCAGTACTTC	CASSHDRGRGETQYF
TRBV3-1	TRBD1	few	TRBJ1-1	TGTGCCAGCAGGCAGGACAGGGCCCAGAACACTGAAGCTTTCTTT	CASRQDRAQNTEAFF
TRBV28	TRBD1	NA	TRBJ1-2	TGTGCCACCCGCGGGGGACAGGGTCGTGAGGGCTACACCTTC	CATRGGQGREGYTF
TRBV28	NA	NA	TRBJ2-1	TGTGCCAGTAGTAAACCGGCTAGCGCCTACAATGAGCAGTTCTTC	CASSKPASAYNEQFF
TRBV27	TRBD2	NA	TRBJ2-1	TGTGCCAGCAGGACTAGCGGGAGGCAGTATGAGCAGTTCTTC	CASRTSGRQYEQFF
TRBV7-6	TRBD2	NA	TRBJ2-1	TGTGCCAGCAGCCCCTTGGCTAGCGGGAGAATCAATGAGCAGTTCTTC	CASSPLASGRINEQFF
TRBV7-9	NA	NA	TRBJ2-5	TGTGCCAGCAACCGATTCTGGGGAGAGACCCAGTACTTC	CASNRFWGETQYF
TRBV11-2	NA	NA	TRBJ2-2	TGTGCCAGCAGCTTCCAGGGAAGGACCGGGGAGCTGTTTTTT	CASSFQGRTGELFF
TRBV7-9	NA	NA	TRBJ2-5	TGTGCCAGCGGGAGAGGGTCGGAGACCCAGTACTTC	CASGRGSETQYF
TRBV19	NA	many	TRBJ2-7	TGTGCCAGCCGTACAGGGAACGAGCAGTACTTC	CASRTGNEQYF
TRBV11-2	NA	many	TRBJ1-1	TGTGCCAGCAGCTTAGAGGGCAAGTTGAACACTGAAGCTTTCTTT	CASSLEGKLNTEAFF
TRBV11-2	NA	NA	TRBJ2-1	TGTGCCAGCAGCCACCTTCGAGGGGAGTCCTACAATGAGCAGTTCTTC	CASSHLRGESYNEQFF
TRBV27	NA	many	TRBJ2-7	TGTGCCAGCAGTTTTAAGGGCGGGACAGCCTACGAGCAGTACTTC	CASSFKGGTAYEQYF
TRBV28	TRBD1	NA	TRBJ2-1	TGTGCCAGCAGTTTGGTCAGGGGGCCTTACTACTCCTACAATGAGCAGTTCTTC	CASSLVRGPYYSYNEQFF
TRBV12-3/TRBV12-4	NA	once	TRBJ2-4	TGTGCCAGCAGATTTTTCGGTGGGGGCAAAAACATTCAGTACTTC	CASRFFGGGKNIQYF
TRBV7-2	NA	many	TRBJ2-4	TGTGCCAGCAGCTTGGGGACGGAAAACATTCAGTACTTC	CASSLGTENIQYF
TRBV9	NA	NA	TRBJ2-3	TGTGCCAGCAGCGTAGGCCCCGCTGTTAGGACAACAGATACGCAGTATTTT	CASSVGPAVRTTDTQYF
TRBV27	NA	few	TRBJ2-7	TGTGCCAGCAGTAGGAGGCGGGGAGCTGTGAACCCTACTACTAACGAGCAGTACTTC	CASSRRRGAVNPTTNEQYF
TRBV20-1	NA	few	TRBJ2-5	TGCAGTGCTAAACGAGTACAAGAGACCCAGTACTTC	CSAKRVQETQYF
TRBV7-2	TRBD1	few	TRBJ2-7	TGTGCCAGCAGCTTAGCGCCCGGGACAGGGTACTACGAGCAGTACTTC	CASSLAPGTGYYEQYF
TRBV29-1	NA	NA	TRBJ1-2	TGCAGCGTTGGCCTAGGGCCAGGCTATGGCTACACCTTC	CSVGLGPGYGYTF
TRBV28	NA	many	TRBJ1-1	TGTGCCAGCAGTTTAAACGGCAGACCTTTGAACACTGAAGCTTTCTTT	CASSLNGRPLNTEAFF
TRBV7-9	NA	NA	TRBJ2-7	TGTGCCAGCAGCTGGCCGGGCGGTCGCGAGCAGTACTTC	CASSWPGGREQYF
TRBV7-3	TRBD2	many	TRBJ2-3	TGTGCCAGCTCCCAGGGTAGCGGGCTACCTGATACGCAGTATTTT	CASSQGSGLPDTQYF
TRBV6-1	TRBD2	NA	TRBJ2-2	TGTGCCAGCAGTAGGGGACTAGGAGGCCCCGGGGAGCTGTTTTTT	CASSRGLGGPGELFF
TRBV27	TRBD1	few	TRBJ2-2	TGTGCCAGCAGTTACAGGGGTGACACCGGGGAGCTGTTTTTT	CASSYRGDTGELFF
TRBV20-1	NA	few	TRBJ1-6	TGCAGTGCTAGAGACCACCAGGGGACGACTTCACCCCTCCACTTT	CSARDHQGTTSPLHF
TRBV5-1	NA	NA	TRBJ2-5	TGCGCCAGCAGCTTGGAGGCTTACTCGTTTCGGGAGACCCAGTACTTC	CASSLEAYSFRETQYF
TRBV6-6	NA	few	TRBJ2-3	TGTGCCAGCAGTTACTCGAATTCGCTACGCACAGATACGCAGTATTTT	CASSYSNSLRTDTQYF
TRBV7-6	NA	few	TRBJ2-7	TGTGCCAGCAGCTTAGCGATACCCGGAGGAAGAGCCTACGAGCAGTACTTC	CASSLAIPGGRAYEQYF
TRBV12-3/TRBV12-4	NA	many	TRBJ2-7	TGTGCCAGCAGCCTATCCGCCGCCGGCGAGCAGTACTTC	CASSLSAAGEQYF
TRBV12-3/TRBV12-4	NA	NA	TRBJ2-7	TGTGCCAGCAGTTTTTGGGCAGGCGAGCAGTACTTC	CASSFWAGEQYF
TRBV5-1	TRBD2	few	TRBJ2-7	TGCGCCAGCAGCCCGGGGGGGATCTACGAGCAGTACTTC	CASSPGGIYEQYF
TRBV2	NA	many	TRBJ2-3	TGTGCCAGCAGTGAGTTAGCGACAGATACGCAGTATTTT	CASSELATDTQYF
TRBV24-1	NA	many	TRBJ1-2	TGTGCCACCAGTGATCAGGCTAGCTATGGCTACACCTTC	CATSDQASYGYTF
TRBV2	TRBD1	NA	TRBJ2-2	TGTGCCAGCAGTCCCGGGACAGGGTTTACCGGGGAGCTGTTTTTT	CASSPGTGFTGELFF
TRBV12-3/TRBV12-4	NA	once	TRBJ1-3	TGTGCCAACAGTTTACGTGGACGGTTCTCTGGAAACACCATATATTTT	CANSLRGRFSGNTIYF
TRBV6-1	NA	NA	TRBJ2-7	TGTGCCAGCAGTGAAGGGACTTATCGCGAGCAGTACTTC	CASSEGTYREQYF
TRBV29-1	TRBD1	NA	TRBJ2-3	TGCAGCGGTGGACAGGGCTCGGGCACAGATACGCAGTATTTT	CSGGQGSGTDTQYF
TRBV5-4	TRBD2	few	TRBJ2-3	TGTGCAAGCAGGGTAGAGCGGGAGAGGACGCAGTATTTT	CASRVERERTQYF
TRBV6-5	NA	NA	TRBJ2-3	TGTGCCAGCAGTTACTCCCCGCAACACAGGGATAGGACAGATACGCAGTATTTT	CASSYSPQHRDRTDTQYF
TRBV19	TRBD2	once	TRBJ2-7	TGTGCCAGTAGTCCCGGACTAGGGGCAGAGCAGTACTTC	CASSPGLGAEQYF
TRBV5-5	NA	NA	TRBJ2-7	TGTGCCAGCAGCTTGTACCAGGGGTCCTACGAGCAGTACTTC	CASSLYQGSYEQYF
TRBV10-2	NA	few	TRBJ2-1	TGCGCCAGCAGTGAGTCGGGCGGGGCTATTAGTCAGGAGCAGTTCTTC	CASSESGGAISQEQFF
TRBV28	NA	many	TRBJ2-5	TGTGCCAGCAGCCGCAGAGAGACCCAGTACTTC	CASSRRETQYF
TRBV27	NA	many	TRBJ1-1	TGTGCCAGCAGTCCCGAGAGAGGGACTGAAGCTTTCTTT	CASSPERGTEAFF
TRBV28	TRBD1	NA	TRBJ1-2	TGTGCCAGCAGTTTATACACTCCGCTGGGCCGTGCGGGACAGGGTAACTATGGCTACACCTTC	CASSLYTPLGRAGQGNYGYTF
TRBV6-1	NA	NA	TRBJ2-1	TGTGCCAGCAGGGCGGTGAGCTCCTACAATGAGCAGTTCTTC	CASRAVSSYNEQFF
TRBV7-6	NA	few	TRBJ2-5	TGTGCCAGCAGCCTCTTCTCACAGCAAGAGACCCAGTACTTC	CASSLFSQQETQYF
TRBV20-1	TRBD2	NA	TRBJ2-1	TGCAGTGCTACTACTAGCGGGAAGAGGGATGAGCAGTTCTTC	CSATTSGKRDEQFF